This TCR beta chain was recorded in a study of blood T cell repertoires in COVID-19. Sequenced by immunoSEQ multiplex PCR; TCRdb stores in-frame clones only, minus some. The table lists around 95,000 clones, 70% to 90% of them singletons. Germline V gene sequence: CDR1 MDHEN, CDR2 SYDVKM. CDR3 length equals 14 residues. With 4 bases removed from V and 5 bases from J, the gap between germline ends came to 9 bases. This receptor was taken from a human donor in a cohort sampled during active COVID-19. Sequencing was done on a sample of peripheral blood. The gene calls are TRBV28 and TRBJ1-6; D perhaps matches TRBD1 (6 bases). CDR3 region: CASSSGHNNSPLHF. In nucleotides, the CDR3 is TGTGCCAGCAGTTCGGGACATAATAATTCACCCCTCCACTTT.